This TCR beta chain was retrieved from a study of OX40 agonist ivuxolimab in advanced cancers. The study, taken as a whole, reports: Circulating CD4+ and CD8+ T cells showed clonal expansion by week 6 at 0.1 to 3.0 mg/kg. There were, on average, more expanded clones in CD8+ T cells than in CD4+.

On this clone itself: The antigen is unknown.

Here immunoSEQ multiplex PCR was the method, and the copy in TCRdb shows in-frame clones only, minus some. Of some 74,000 clones listed, 85% to 90% are singletons. J was trimmed by 4 bases and V by 3 bases; bases with no gene match: 14. The V gene's germline CDR1 is SSHAT and CDR2 FNYEAQ (reference sequence). This CDR3 spans 18 amino acids. The V gene is TRBV7-7, the J gene TRBJ2-1, with TRBD2 matching 8 bases. The TCR originated in an adult with an advanced solid tumor such as melanoma, head and neck, liver or kidney cancer. The material sequenced was CD4+ or CD8+ T cells sorted from blood, taken in a trial of the OX40 agonist ivuxolimab. The DNA for the CDR3 is TGTGCCAGCAGCTTGAGGGGTAGCGGGACTTCGAGGTACAATGAGCAGTTCTTC. The encoded protein is CASSLRGSGTSRYNEQFF.